This passage covers 30 T cell receptor beta chains from one sample sequenced in a study of T cell responses to AZD1222 COVID-19 vaccine. Generated by immunoSEQ multiplex PCR, the TCRdb table keeps only in-frame clones and is missing some. Here the sample spans some 110,000 clones, approximately 90% being singletons. The input for sequencing was peripheral blood, taken on day 0 of AZD1222 vaccination. The receptors originated from an adult in good health.

The chain links TRBV28 to TRBJ2-7; D gene uncertain. Germline CDR1 and CDR2: MDHEN and SYDVKM. Trimming took off 5 bases at V and 3 bases at J, with 11 bases between the two ends. The CDR3 extends over 13 amino acids. The CDR3 sequence is CASSLARGYEQYF. The DNA of the CDR3 is TGTGCCAGCAGTCTCGCGAGAGGCTACGAGCAGTACTTC.

J is TRBJ2-7 and V is TRBV7-2, with 10 bases aligning to TRBD2. The germline CDR1 and CDR2 sequences are SGHTA and FQGNSA. The CDR3 has 18 amino acids. V was pared by 1 base and J by 2 bases, with 11 bases of the junction left unmatched. CDR3 region: CASSLGPSGRSVTYEQYF. CDR3 coding DNA: TGTGCCAGCAGCTTAGGGCCTAGCGGGAGATCGGTGACCTACGAGCAGTACTTC.

The chain uses TRBV7-3 and TRBJ2-2; D may be TRBD2 (6 bases). Germline V gene sequence: CDR1 SGHTA, CDR2 FQGTGA. The CDR3 length is 16 residues. With 1 base removed from V and 3 bases from J, the gap between germline ends came to 12 bases. CDR3 DNA: TGTGCCAGCAGCTTAATGCAGGGCGGGGACACCGGGGAGCTGTTTTTT. It is translated as CASSLMQGGDTGELFF.

The gene calls are TRBV4-1 and TRBJ2-7, with TRBD2 identical over 13 bases. From germline, CDR1 is MGHRA and CDR2 YSYEKL. CDR3 size: 16 residues. The V segment lost 3 bases and the J segment 5 bases; nucleotides outside the gene matches: 7. The CDR3 here is CASSHKLAGGPDEQYF. The CDR3 DNA reads as TGCGCCAGCAGCCACAAACTAGCGGGAGGGCCGGACGAGCAGTACTTC.

The CDR3 DNA reads TGTGCCAGCAAAGGGACTAGCTTACCCACCGGGGAGCTGTTTTTT. Translating it yields CASKGTSLPTGELFF. This rearrangement joins TRBV2 to TRBJ2-2, with 9 nucleotides matching TRBD2. Germline-derived CDR1 and CDR2 are SNHLY and FYNNEI. The CDR3 sequence is 15 residues long. Trimming cost V 7 bases and J 4 bases; bases outside gene matches: 7.

This chain links TRBV25-1 with TRBJ2-1; D unclear. Deletions cut 2 bases from V and 7 bases from J, with 15 bases between. This CDR3 spans 15 amino acids. CDR1 MGHDK and CDR2 SYGVNS come from the germline V gene. CDR3 amino acids: CASSEEESRRNEQFF. The CDR3 nucleotides are TGTGCCAGCAGTGAAGAGGAGAGCAGAAGAAATGAGCAGTTCTTC.

This clone was seen once. The J gene is TRBJ1-1, the V gene TRBV11-2; 10 bases agree with TRBD1. This CDR3 comprises 13 residues. Germline loops: CDR1 SGHAT, CDR2 FQNNGV. V lost 2 bases, J lost 11 bases, and 5 bases stayed unmatched. The CDR3 nucleotides read TGTGCCAGCAGCTTACAGGGGACAGGGGTGGCTTTCTTT. This translates into CASSLQGTGVAFF.

CDR3 loop: CASASGSREAFF. CDR3 DNA sequence: TGTGCCAGCGCTTCAGGATCGCGTGAAGCTTTCTTT. The chain employs TRBV27 and TRBJ1-1; D call uncertain. Germline V lookup: CDR1 MNHEY, CDR2 SMNVEV (reference sequence). V was pared by 8 bases and J by 7 bases, with 14 bases between. The CDR3 runs to 12 residues.

This clone was detected only a few times. The rearrangement links TRBV2 to TRBJ1-2; D remains ambiguous. CDR1 is SNHLY and CDR2 is FYNNEI in the germline V gene. V shed 1 base and J shed 3 bases, with 6 bases lying between them. CDR3 size: 13 residues. For the CDR3, the DNA is TGTGCCAGCAGTGAAGAGGCAGACTATGGCTACACCTTC. As protein: CASSEEADYGYTF.

The chain links TRBV9 to TRBJ2-2; 15 bases map to TRBD2. The CDR3 spans 16 residues. V dropped 3 bases and J dropped 9; count of bases not matched to a gene: 6. Germline V gene sequence: CDR1 SGDLS, CDR2 YYNGEE. CDR3 sequence: CASSERTSGGARELFF. CDR3 coding DNA: TGTGCCAGCAGCGAACGGACTAGCGGGGGGGCCCGGGAGCTGTTTTTT.

This chain links TRBV28 with TRBJ1-2; no clear D gene. V dropped 5 bases and J dropped 2 bases, with 9 bases sitting between them. CDR1 is MDHEN and CDR2 is SYDVKM in the germline V gene. CDR3 length: 13 residues. The CDR3 loop is CASSPRFNYGYTF. DNA of the CDR3: TGTGCCAGCAGTCCCAGATTCAACTATGGCTACACCTTC.

The genes are TRBV10-3 and TRBJ2-3; possibly TRBD2 for D (7 bases). The germline gives CDR1 ENHRY, CDR2 SYGVKD. The CDR3 sequence is 16 residues long. V was clipped by 4 bases and J by 5 bases, with 19 bases between them. This CDR3 reads CAISGPLGGPGDTQYF. CDR3 nucleotides: TGTGCCATCAGTGGTCCCCTGGGGGGGCCCGGAGATACGCAGTATTTT.

J is TRBJ2-5 and V is TRBV9; 11 nucleotides match TRBD2. The J segment lost 5 bases and the V segment lost 0 bases, leaving 9 bases of the junction unmatched. The germline gives CDR1 SGDLS, CDR2 YYNGEE. This CDR3 spans 17 amino acids. The chain's CDR3 is CASSVAPLAGGGETQYF. CDR3 coding DNA: TGTGCCAGCAGCGTAGCCCCTCTAGCGGGGGGAGGGGAGACCCAGTACTTC. The full variable domain, completed using reference TRBV9 and TRBJ2-5, is DSGVTQTPKHLITATGQRVTLRCSPRSGDLSVYWYQQSLDQGLQFLIQYYNGEERAKGNILERFSAQQFPDLHSELNLSSLELGDSALYFCASSVAPLAGGGETQYFGPGTRLLVL.

V gene TRBV4-1 combines with J gene TRBJ2-1; TRBD2 is a possible D gene (6 bases). The CDR3 contains 16 residues. Trimming shortened V by 0 bases and J by 4 bases, and 13 bases separated the two germline ends. CDR1 MGHRA and CDR2 YSYEKL come from the germline V gene. CDR3 sequence (DNA): TGCGCCAGCAGCCAAGATCACGGGAGTACGTACAATGAGCAGTTCTTC. It yields the protein CASSQDHGSTYNEQFF.

The rearrangement joins TRBV4-3 to TRBJ2-2; 13 nucleotides match TRBD2. Germline V CDR1 and CDR2: LGHNA, YSLEER. The CDR3 runs to 18 residues. V was clipped by 3 bases and J by 0 bases; unmatched bases: 4. The CDR3 sequence is CASSQLGLAGTNTGELFF. In DNA, the CDR3 is TGCGCCAGCAGCCAGTTGGGACTAGCGGGGACGAACACCGGGGAGCTGTTTTTT.

The J gene is TRBJ2-5, the V gene TRBV7-2; 9 bases align to TRBD1. Germline values: CDR1 SGHTA, CDR2 FQGNSA. The J segment lost 0 bases and the V segment lost 5 bases, leaving 1 base of the junction unmatched. The CDR3 runs to 14 residues. DNA of the CDR3: TGTGCCAGCAGCGGGACAGGGAACCAAGAGACCCAGTACTTC. This encodes CASSGTGNQETQYF.

The chain uses TRBV7-2 and TRBJ1-5; D gene ambiguous. V was shortened by 5 bases and J by 1 base, with 9 bases between the two germline ends. CDR3 length: 14 amino acids. The germline gives CDR1 SGHTA, CDR2 FQGNSA. CDR3 residues: CASSPTSSNQPQHF. The CDR3 DNA reads TGTGCCAGCAGCCCTACATCAAGCAATCAGCCCCAGCATTTT.

This chain connects TRBV24-1 to TRBJ1-2, with TRBD1 identical over 11 bases. V lost 4 bases and J lost 3; bases outside the gene matches: 3. The germline V gene has CDR1 KGHDR and CDR2 SFDVKD. This CDR3 spans 15 amino acids. Here the CDR3 DNA reads TGTGCCACCAGTGACCCGGGACAGGGGGACTATGGCTACACCTTC. It yields the protein CATSDPGQGDYGYTF.

This clone has more than one count but fewer than ten. The V and J genes are TRBV4-1 and TRBJ2-1; D gene ambiguous. Germline assignment: CDR1 MGHRA and CDR2 YSYEKL. V shed 0 bases and J shed 7 bases, with 10 bases lying between them. The CDR3 contains 14 residues. The CDR3 here is CASSQEASRNEQFF. In nucleotides, the CDR3 is TGCGCCAGCAGCCAAGAAGCGTCGCGTAATGAGCAGTTCTTC.

V gene TRBV27 combines with J gene TRBJ1-2; TRBD1 matches at 9 bases. The CDR3 covers 15 residues. The V segment lost 2 bases and the J segment 3 bases; nucleotides outside the gene matches: 4. CDR1 is MNHEY and CDR2 is SMNVEV in the germline V gene (reference sequence). As DNA, the CDR3 is TGTGCCAGCAGTTTAACGAGGGACAGGGACTATGGCTACACCTTC. Translation: CASSLTRDRDYGYTF.

The chain carries TRBV29-1 and TRBJ2-3, with D tentatively TRBD2 (6 bases). This CDR3 has 15 amino acids. Per germline, CDR1 SQVTM and CDR2 ANQGSEA. V lost 6 bases and J lost 3, with 19 bases in between. The CDR3 spells CSVEGTSLRTDTQYF. CDR3 in DNA: TGCAGCGTCGAGGGGACTTCCCTAAGAACAGATACGCAGTATTTT.

This clone was seen once. As DNA, the CDR3 is TGTGCCAGCAGTGAATTAGGTGGGAGCTACGAGCAGTACTTC. Protein: CASSELGGSYEQYF. This chain links TRBV25-1 with TRBJ2-7; the D gene is possibly TRBD2 (5 bases). V was clipped by 1 base and J by 3 bases, with 10 bases between them. Germline V gene sequence: CDR1 MGHDK, CDR2 SYGVNS. The CDR3 runs to 14 residues.

The V and J genes are TRBV9 and TRBJ2-3; weak D call: TRBD1 (6 bases). This CDR3 contains 15 residues. V dropped 4 bases and J dropped 1 base, with 13 bases sitting between them. Germline V lookup: CDR1 SGDLS, CDR2 YYNGEE. The CDR3 nucleotides are TGTGCCAGCAGCCTAGGGACACGGGGCACAGATACGCAGTATTTT. It codes for CASSLGTRGTDTQYF.

The genes are TRBV27 and TRBJ1-5, with D maybe TRBD1 (5 bases). The CDR3 has 14 amino acids. CDR1 MNHEY and CDR2 SMNVEV come from the germline V gene (reference sequence). The DNA for the CDR3 is TGTGCAAGGGGCGGGGGTGGGAGCAATCAGCCCCAGCATTTT. It encodes CARGGGGSNQPQHF.

The chain uses TRBV2 and TRBJ2-7, with 9 nucleotides matching TRBD1. The CDR3 runs 13 residues. V dropped 3 bases and J dropped 8; count of bases not matched to a gene: 5. Germline V CDR1 and CDR2: SNHLY, FYNNEI. CDR3 amino acids: CASSEGQGSKQYF. The DNA for the CDR3 is TGTGCCAGCAGTGAGGGACAGGGTAGTAAGCAGTACTTC.

V is TRBV5-1 and J is TRBJ1-2; no definite D call. Germline V gene data show CDR1 as SGHRS and CDR2 as YFSETQ. Deletions cut 0 bases from V and 8 bases from J, with 11 bases between. The CDR3 loop spans 13 amino acids. The CDR3 is CASSLDAPDGYTF. DNA for the CDR3: TGCGCCAGCAGCTTGGACGCGCCCGACGGCTACACCTTC. Drawing the rest from reference TRBV5-1 and TRBJ1-2, the complete variable domain is KAGVTQTPRYLIKTRGQQVTLSCSPISGHRSVSWYQQTPGQGLQFLFEYFSETQRNKGNFPGRFSGRQFSNSRSEMNVSTLELGDSALYLCASSLDAPDGYTFGSGTRLTVV.

The chain links TRBV27 to TRBJ1-2; D not resolved. The V end lost 6 bases, the J end lost 8 bases, and 22 bases lay between the germline ends. Germline V lookup: CDR1 MNHEY, CDR2 SMNVEV (reference sequence). This CDR3 has 15 residues. CDR3 loop: CASSSRLSQGYGYTF. DNA for the CDR3: TGTGCCAGCAGCTCTAGACTCTCTCAAGGGTACGGCTACACCTTC.

The rearrangement joins TRBV11-3 to TRBJ1-2; perhaps TRBD1 as D (5 bases). V lost 1 base, J lost 7 bases, and 13 bases lay in between. In germline, CDR1 is SGHNT, CDR2 YENEEA. The CDR3 loop spans 14 amino acids. CDR3 in amino acids: CASSLVYGAAGYTF. The CDR3 DNA is TGTGCCAGCAGCTTAGTGTACGGGGCAGCTGGCTACACCTTC.

The rearrangement uses TRBV7-9 and TRBJ2-1; a possible D gene is TRBD1 (6 bases). Germline CDR1 is SEHNR and CDR2 is FQNEAQ (reference sequence). The CDR3 sequence is 16 residues long. The V gene lost 5 bases and the J gene lost 6 bases, with 20 bases spanning the gap. The CDR3 protein is CASSPAGTQSSNEQFF. The CDR3, as DNA: TGTGCCAGCAGCCCCGCCGGGACACAATCTAGCAATGAGCAGTTCTTC. The whole variable domain, filled in from reference TRBV7-9 and TRBJ2-1, reads DTGVSQNPRHKITKRGQNVTFRCDPISEHNRLYWYRQTLGQGPEFLTYFQNEAQLEKSRLLSDRFSAERPKGSFSTLEIQRTEQGDSAMYLCASSPAGTQSSNEQFFGPGTRLTVL.

The CDR3 DNA follows: TGTGCCAGCAGCTTGCCCCAAGAGACCCAGTACTTC. Translating gives CASSLPQETQYF. This chain joins TRBV5-6 and TRBJ2-5; D gene unclear. This CDR3 has 12 residues. Germline V CDR1 and CDR2: SGHDT, YYEEEE. Trimming removed 1 base at V and 1 base at J, with 2 bases between.